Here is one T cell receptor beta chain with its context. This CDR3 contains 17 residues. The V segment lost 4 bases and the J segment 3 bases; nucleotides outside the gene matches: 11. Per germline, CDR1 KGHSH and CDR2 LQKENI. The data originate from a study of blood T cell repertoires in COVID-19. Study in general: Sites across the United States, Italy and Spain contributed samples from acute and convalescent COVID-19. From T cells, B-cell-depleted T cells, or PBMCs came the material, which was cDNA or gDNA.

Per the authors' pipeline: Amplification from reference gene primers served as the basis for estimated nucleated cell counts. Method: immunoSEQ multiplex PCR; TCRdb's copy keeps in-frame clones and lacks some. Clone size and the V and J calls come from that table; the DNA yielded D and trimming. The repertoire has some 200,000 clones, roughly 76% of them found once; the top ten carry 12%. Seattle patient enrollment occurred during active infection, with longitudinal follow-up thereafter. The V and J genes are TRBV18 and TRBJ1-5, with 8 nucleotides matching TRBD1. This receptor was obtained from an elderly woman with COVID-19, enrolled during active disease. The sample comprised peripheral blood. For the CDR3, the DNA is TGTGCCAGCTCACTCAGACCGACAGGGGCTTCCAATCAGCCCCAGCATTTT. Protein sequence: CASSLRPTGASNQPQHF.